These T cell receptor beta chains were read from a single sample in a study of CD8+ T cells in alopecia areata. This table comes from immunoSEQ multiplex PCR, and its TCRdb copy is limited to in-frame clones, with some not included. The sample records some 210,000 clones, under 70% being singletons. The sample here was CD4+ T cells sorted from blood, taken at approximately week 44, from a patient treated with tofacitinib. These receptors originate from a human donor with alopecia areata. CDR3s include the opening cysteine and the closing phenylalanine or tryptophan. A D gene is named only where the DNA matches it firmly. The size field is filled for only some rows; it gives once, few, many or a size class.

d_gene: NA; v_gene: TRBV29-1; j_gene: TRBJ1-1; abundance: NA; CDR3aa: CSVGETLNTEAFF; CDR3nt: TGCAGCGTTGGGGAAACACTTAACACTGAAGCTTTCTTT
d_gene: NA; v_gene: TRBV9; j_gene: TRBJ2-4; abundance: once; CDR3aa: CASSDGQMKNIQYF; CDR3nt: TGTGCCAGCAGCGATGGACAGATGAAAAACATTCAGTACTTC
d_gene: TRBD1; v_gene: TRBV27; j_gene: TRBJ1-1; abundance: NA; CDR3aa: CASSSLALQGFTEAFF; CDR3nt: TGTGCCAGCAGTTCCCTAGCACTACAGGGGTTCACTGAAGCTTTCTTT
d_gene: NA; v_gene: TRBV2; j_gene: TRBJ2-1; abundance: few; CDR3aa: CASSVYRAQGEQFF; CDR3nt: TGTGCCAGCAGTGTTTACAGGGCACAAGGTGAGCAGTTCTTC
d_gene: NA; v_gene: TRBV11-3; j_gene: TRBJ1-4; abundance: few; CDR3aa: CASSRPTNEKLFF; CDR3nt: TGTGCCAGCAGCCGCCCGACTAATGAAAAACTGTTTTTT
d_gene: NA; v_gene: TRBV29-1; j_gene: TRBJ2-2; abundance: once; CDR3aa: CSVLSGATTGELFF; CDR3nt: TGCAGCGTTTTGTCGGGGGCTACCACCGGGGAGCTGTTTTTT
d_gene: NA; v_gene: TRBV15; j_gene: TRBJ2-7; abundance: NA; CDR3aa: CATGLASGSYEQYF; CDR3nt: TGTGCCACGGGTTTGGCAAGTGGCTCCTACGAGCAGTACTTC
d_gene: NA; v_gene: TRBV9; j_gene: TRBJ2-2; abundance: few; CDR3aa: CASSVAGQNTGELFF; CDR3nt: TGTGCCAGCAGCGTAGCCGGACAGAACACCGGGGAGCTGTTTTTT
d_gene: NA; v_gene: TRBV7-3; j_gene: TRBJ2-1; abundance: NA; CDR3aa: CASSYGATGRNEQFF; CDR3nt: TGTGCCAGCAGCTACGGGGCTACAGGGCGCAATGAGCAGTTCTTC
d_gene: TRBD1; v_gene: TRBV5-1; j_gene: TRBJ2-7; abundance: NA; CDR3aa: CASSPGGTGLYEQYF; CDR3nt: TGCGCCAGCAGCCCTGGTGGGACAGGTCTCTACGAGCAGTACTTC
d_gene: TRBD2; v_gene: TRBV29-1; j_gene: TRBJ2-1; abundance: NA; CDR3aa: CSVRDYRGNEQFF; CDR3nt: TGCAGCGTTCGGGACTACCGTGGAAATGAGCAGTTCTTC
d_gene: NA; v_gene: TRBV10-3; j_gene: TRBJ1-2; abundance: NA; CDR3aa: CASSSTANYGYTF; CDR3nt: TGTGCCAGCAGTTCGACAGCTAACTATGGCTACACCTTC
d_gene: NA; v_gene: TRBV29-1; j_gene: TRBJ2-1; abundance: NA; CDR3aa: CSVVGAGRYNEQFF; CDR3nt: TGCAGCGTTGTAGGTGCGGGGAGGTACAATGAGCAGTTCTTC
d_gene: NA; v_gene: TRBV9; j_gene: TRBJ2-3; abundance: once; CDR3aa: CASSSGMVDTQYF; CDR3nt: TGTGCCAGCTCTTCGGGGATGGTGGATACGCAGTATTTT
d_gene: NA; v_gene: TRBV10-3; j_gene: TRBJ1-1; abundance: many; CDR3aa: CAISESRGGTEAFF; CDR3nt: TGTGCCATCAGTGAGTCGCGGGGAGGCACTGAAGCTTTCTTT
d_gene: NA; v_gene: TRBV4-1; j_gene: TRBJ1-6; abundance: NA; CDR3aa: CASSQDPPGSSYNSPLHF; CDR3nt: TGCGCCAGCAGCCAAGATCCCCCAGGGAGCTCCTATAATTCACCCCTCCACTTT
d_gene: NA; v_gene: TRBV29-1; j_gene: TRBJ2-7; abundance: few; CDR3aa: CSAGEVVLQVYEQYF; CDR3nt: TGCAGCGCTGGGGAAGTCGTCCTTCAGGTCTACGAGCAGTACTTC
d_gene: TRBD1; v_gene: TRBV5-1; j_gene: TRBJ1-1; abundance: NA; CDR3aa: CASSIQGDVMGSDTEAFF; CDR3nt: TGCGCCAGCAGTATACAGGGGGACGTTATGGGGTCGGACACTGAAGCTTTCTTT
d_gene: TRBD1; v_gene: TRBV14; j_gene: TRBJ2-7; abundance: NA; CDR3aa: CASSHTGGYEQYF; CDR3nt: TGTGCCAGCAGCCATACAGGGGGCTACGAGCAGTACTTC
d_gene: NA; v_gene: TRBV2; j_gene: TRBJ2-5; abundance: NA; CDR3aa: CASYAGFWYF; CDR3nt: TGTGCCAGCTATGCAGGCTTTTGGTACTTC
d_gene: TRBD1; v_gene: TRBV30; j_gene: TRBJ1-5; abundance: NA; CDR3aa: CAWSRPQGRGVNQPQHF; CDR3nt: TGTGCCTGGAGTCGTCCTCAGGGCAGGGGGGTTAATCAGCCCCAGCATTTT
d_gene: NA; v_gene: TRBV29-1; j_gene: TRBJ1-1; abundance: few; CDR3aa: CSVGGRLGTEAFF; CDR3nt: TGCAGCGTGGGGGGGAGACTGGGCACTGAAGCTTTCTTT
d_gene: NA; v_gene: TRBV29-1; j_gene: TRBJ2-2; abundance: NA; CDR3aa: CSVGGELGGELFF; CDR3nt: TGCAGCGTTGGTGGGGAATTGGGCGGGGAGCTGTTTTTT
d_gene: TRBD1; v_gene: TRBV7-2; j_gene: TRBJ1-2; abundance: NA; CDR3aa: CASSPRVGQGYGYTF; CDR3nt: TGTGCCAGCAGCCCTAGAGTTGGACAGGGCTATGGCTACACCTTC
d_gene: NA; v_gene: TRBV29-1; j_gene: TRBJ2-7; abundance: NA; CDR3aa: CSVAGRSSYEQYF; CDR3nt: TGCAGCGTTGCAGGGCGGAGCTCCTACGAGCAGTACTTC
d_gene: NA; v_gene: TRBV30; j_gene: TRBJ1-1; abundance: NA; CDR3aa: CAWRPGKANTEAFF; CDR3nt: TGTGCCTGGAGACCAGGGAAGGCGAACACTGAAGCTTTCTTT